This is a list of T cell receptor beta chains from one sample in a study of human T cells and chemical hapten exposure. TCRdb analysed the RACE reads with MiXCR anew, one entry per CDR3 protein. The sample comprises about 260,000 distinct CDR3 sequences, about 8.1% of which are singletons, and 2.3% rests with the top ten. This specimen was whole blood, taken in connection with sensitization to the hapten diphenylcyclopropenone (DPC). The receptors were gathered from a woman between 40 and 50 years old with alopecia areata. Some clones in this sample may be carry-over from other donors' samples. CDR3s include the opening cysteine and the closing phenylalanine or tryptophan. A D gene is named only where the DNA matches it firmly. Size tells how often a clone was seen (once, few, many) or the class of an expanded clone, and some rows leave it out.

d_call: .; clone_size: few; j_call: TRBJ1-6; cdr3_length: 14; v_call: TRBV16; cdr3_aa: CASSRPQGNSPLHF; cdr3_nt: TGTGCCAGCAGCCGGCCCCAGGGGAATTCACCCCTCCACTTT
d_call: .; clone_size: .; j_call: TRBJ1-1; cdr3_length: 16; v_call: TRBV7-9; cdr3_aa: CASSLRRELMNTEAFF; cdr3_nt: TGTGCCAGCAGCTTAAGGAGGGAGCTTATGAACACTGAAGCTTTCTTT
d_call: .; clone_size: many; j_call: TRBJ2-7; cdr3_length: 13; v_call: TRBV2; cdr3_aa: CASSLGSAYEQYF; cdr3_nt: TGTGCCAGCAGTCTGGGGTCTGCCTACGAGCAGTACTTC
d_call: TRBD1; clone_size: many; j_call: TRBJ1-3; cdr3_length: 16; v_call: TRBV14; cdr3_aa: CASSQVQGVGGNTIYF; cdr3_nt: TGTGCCAGCAGCCAAGTCCAGGGGGTAGGAGGAAACACCATATATTTT
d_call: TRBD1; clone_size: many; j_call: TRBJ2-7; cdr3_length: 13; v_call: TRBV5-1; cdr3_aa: CASSRQGANEQYF; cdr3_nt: TGCGCCAGCAGCCGACAGGGGGCCAACGAGCAGTACTTC
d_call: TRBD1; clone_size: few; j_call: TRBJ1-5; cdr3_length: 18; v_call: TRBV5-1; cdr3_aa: CASSLEGQGAGGNQPQHF; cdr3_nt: TGCGCCAGCAGCTTGGAAGGACAGGGGGCGGGTGGCAATCAGCCCCAGCATTTT
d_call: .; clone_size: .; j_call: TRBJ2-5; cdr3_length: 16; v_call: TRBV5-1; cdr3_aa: CASSLGASRPRETQYF; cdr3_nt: TGCGCCAGCAGCTTGGGAGCTAGTCGACCAAGAGAGACCCAGTACTTC
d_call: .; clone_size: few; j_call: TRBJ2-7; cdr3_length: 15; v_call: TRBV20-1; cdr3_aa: CSARGGGAPTYEQYF; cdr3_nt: TGCAGTGCTAGAGGAGGGGGGGCACCTACCTACGAGCAGTACTTC
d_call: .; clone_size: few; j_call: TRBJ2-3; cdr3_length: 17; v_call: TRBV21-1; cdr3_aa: CARDVGLASFIADTQYF; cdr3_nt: TGTGCCAGGGACGTCGGACTAGCGTCCTTTATCGCAGATACGCAGTATTTT
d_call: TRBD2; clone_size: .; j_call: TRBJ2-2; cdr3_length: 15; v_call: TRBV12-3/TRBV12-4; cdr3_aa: CASSRTSGGAGELFF; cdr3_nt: TGTGCCAGCAGTCGGACTAGCGGTGGGGCCGGGGAGCTGTTTTTT
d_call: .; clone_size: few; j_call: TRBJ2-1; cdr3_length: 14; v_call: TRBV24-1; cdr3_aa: CATSDRAGTNEQFF; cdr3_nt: TGTGCCACCAGTGATAGGGCGGGAACGAATGAGCAGTTCTTC
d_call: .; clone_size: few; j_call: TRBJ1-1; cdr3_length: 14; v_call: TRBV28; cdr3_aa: CASSLRGTDTEAFF; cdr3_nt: TGTGCCAGCAGTTTGAGGGGGACGGACACTGAAGCTTTCTTT
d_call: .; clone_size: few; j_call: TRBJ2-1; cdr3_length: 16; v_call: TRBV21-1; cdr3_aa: CASSNGPRQMYNEQFF; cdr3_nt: TGTGCCAGCAGCAATGGGCCGAGACAGATGTACAATGAGCAGTTCTTC
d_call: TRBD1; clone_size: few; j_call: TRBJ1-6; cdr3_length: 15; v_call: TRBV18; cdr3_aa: CASSPRTGSNSPLHF; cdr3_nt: TGTGCCAGCTCACCGCGGACAGGGAGTAATTCACCCCTCCACTTT
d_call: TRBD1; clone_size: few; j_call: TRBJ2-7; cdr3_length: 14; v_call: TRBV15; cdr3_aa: CATSTGTGGYEQYF; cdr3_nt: TGTGCCACCAGCACCGGGACAGGGGGCTACGAGCAGTACTTC
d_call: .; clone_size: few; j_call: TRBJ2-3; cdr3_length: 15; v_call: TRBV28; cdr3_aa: CASHPGALGTDTQYF; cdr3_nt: TGTGCCAGCCACCCCGGAGCGCTGGGCACAGATACGCAGTATTTT
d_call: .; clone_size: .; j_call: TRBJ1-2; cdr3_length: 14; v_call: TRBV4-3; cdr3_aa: CASSQEAGRYGYTF; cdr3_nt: TGCGCCAGCAGCCAAGAAGCAGGGAGGTATGGCTACACCTTC
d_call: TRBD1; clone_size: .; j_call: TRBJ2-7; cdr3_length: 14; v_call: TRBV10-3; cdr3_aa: CAIGETRDSYEQYF; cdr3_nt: TGTGCCATCGGGGAAACCCGGGACAGCTACGAGCAGTACTTC
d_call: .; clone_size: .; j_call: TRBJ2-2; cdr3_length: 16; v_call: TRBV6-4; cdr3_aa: CASSSPSRETPGSCFF; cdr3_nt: .
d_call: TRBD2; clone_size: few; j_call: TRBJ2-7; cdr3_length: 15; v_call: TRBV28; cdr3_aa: CASSLVAGGRNEQYF; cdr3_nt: TGTGCCAGCAGTTTAGTAGCGGGAGGGAGGAACGAGCAGTACTTC
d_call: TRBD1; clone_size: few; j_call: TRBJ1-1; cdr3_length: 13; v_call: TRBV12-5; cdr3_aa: CASGLGTGVEAFF; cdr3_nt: TGTGCTAGTGGTTTGGGGACAGGGGTTGAAGCTTTCTTT
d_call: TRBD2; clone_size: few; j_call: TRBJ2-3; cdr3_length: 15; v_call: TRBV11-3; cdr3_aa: CASSERLASTDTQYF; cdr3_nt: TGTGCCAGCAGCGAGAGACTAGCGAGCACAGATACGCAGTATTTT
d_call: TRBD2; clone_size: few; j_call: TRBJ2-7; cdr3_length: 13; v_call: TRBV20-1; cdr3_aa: CSARVAGYYEQYF; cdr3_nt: TGCAGTGCTAGGGTAGCGGGTTACTACGAGCAGTACTTC
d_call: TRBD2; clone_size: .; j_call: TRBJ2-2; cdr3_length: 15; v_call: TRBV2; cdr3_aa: CASNRLATNTGELFF; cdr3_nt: TGTGCCAGCAATAGACTAGCGACTAACACCGGGGAGCTGTTTTTT
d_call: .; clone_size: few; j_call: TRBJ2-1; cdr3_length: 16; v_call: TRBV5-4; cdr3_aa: CASSQSSSPSYNEQFF; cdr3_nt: TGTGCCAGCAGCCAATCGAGCTCCCCCTCTTACAATGAGCAGTTCTTC
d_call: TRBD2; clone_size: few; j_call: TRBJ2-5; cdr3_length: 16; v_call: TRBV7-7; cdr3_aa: CASSPHLAGVQETQYF; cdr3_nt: TGTGCTAGCAGCCCTCACCTAGCGGGAGTTCAAGAGACCCAGTACTTC
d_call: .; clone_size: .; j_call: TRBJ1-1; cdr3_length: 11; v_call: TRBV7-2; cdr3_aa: CASSPMTEAFF; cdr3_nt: TGTGCCAGCAGCCCCATGACTGAAGCTTTCTTT
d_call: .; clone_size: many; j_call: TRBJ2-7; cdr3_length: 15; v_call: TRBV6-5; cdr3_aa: CASSPGSRRSYEQYF; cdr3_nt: TGTGCCAGCAGCCCCGGCTCCCGGAGGTCCTACGAGCAGTACTTC
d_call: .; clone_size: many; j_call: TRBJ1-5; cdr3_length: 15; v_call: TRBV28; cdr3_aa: CASRQEGTFNQPQHF; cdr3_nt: TGTGCCAGCAGACAGGAAGGGACATTCAATCAGCCCCAGCATTTT
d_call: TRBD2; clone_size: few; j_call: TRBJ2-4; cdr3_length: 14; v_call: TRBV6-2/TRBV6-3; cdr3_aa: CASSGLAGKNIQYF; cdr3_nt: TGTGCCAGCAGCGGACTAGCGGGAAAAAACATTCAGTACTTC
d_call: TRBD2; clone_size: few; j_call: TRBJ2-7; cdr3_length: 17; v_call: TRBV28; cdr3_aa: CASLPGGLAGVSYEQYF; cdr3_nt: TGTGCCAGCCTCCCCGGGGGGCTAGCGGGGGTCTCCTACGAGCAGTACTTC
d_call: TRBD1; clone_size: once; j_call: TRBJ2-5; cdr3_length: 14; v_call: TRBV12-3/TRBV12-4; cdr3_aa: CASSRDSLQETQYF; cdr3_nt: TGTGCCAGCAGCAGGGACAGCCTCCAAGAGACCCAGTACTTC
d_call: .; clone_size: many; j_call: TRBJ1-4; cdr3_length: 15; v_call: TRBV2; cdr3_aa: CASSAQGLLNEKLFF; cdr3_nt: TGTGCCAGCAGTGCCCAGGGCCTATTGAATGAAAAACTGTTTTTT
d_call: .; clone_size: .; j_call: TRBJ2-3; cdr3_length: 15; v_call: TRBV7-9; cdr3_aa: CASGKTDSRADTQYF; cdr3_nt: TGTGCCAGCGGTAAAACCGACTCCAGAGCCGATACGCAGTATTTT
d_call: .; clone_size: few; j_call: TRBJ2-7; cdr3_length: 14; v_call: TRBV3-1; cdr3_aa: CASSHRQKAYEQYF; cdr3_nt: TGTGCCAGCAGCCACCGACAGAAGGCGTACGAGCAGTACTTC
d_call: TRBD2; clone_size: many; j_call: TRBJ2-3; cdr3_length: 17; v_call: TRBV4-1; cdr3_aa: CASSQDVGSGSTDTQYF; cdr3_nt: TGCGCCAGCAGCCAAGATGTTGGTAGCGGGAGCACAGATACGCAGTATTTT
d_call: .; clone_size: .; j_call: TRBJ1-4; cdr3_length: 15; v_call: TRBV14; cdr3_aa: CASSQPGRAGEKLFF; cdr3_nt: TGTGCCAGCAGCCAACCCGGACGGGCCGGGGAAAAACTGTTTTTT
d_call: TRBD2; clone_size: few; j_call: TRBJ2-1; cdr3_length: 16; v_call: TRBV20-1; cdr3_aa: CSAHTTGTSGRNEQFF; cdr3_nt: TGCAGTGCACACACCACCGGGACTAGCGGGAGGAATGAGCAGTTCTTC
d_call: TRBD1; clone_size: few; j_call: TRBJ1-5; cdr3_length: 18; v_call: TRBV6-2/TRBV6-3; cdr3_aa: CASSPTGQGTDGNQPQHF; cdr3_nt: TGTGCCAGCAGCCCCACCGGACAGGGGACCGATGGCAATCAGCCCCAGCATTTT
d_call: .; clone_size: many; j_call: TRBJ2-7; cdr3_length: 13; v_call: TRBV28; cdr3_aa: CASRPGGYEQQYF; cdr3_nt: TGTGCCAGCAGGCCAGGCGGGTATGAGCAGCAGTACTTC
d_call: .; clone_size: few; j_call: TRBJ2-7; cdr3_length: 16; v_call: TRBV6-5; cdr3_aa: CASSYSAGRGSYEQYF; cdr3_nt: TGTGCCAGCAGTTACTCAGCAGGCCGGGGATCCTACGAGCAGTACTTC
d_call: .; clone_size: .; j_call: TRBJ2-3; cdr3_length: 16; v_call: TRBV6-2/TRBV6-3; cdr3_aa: CASSYPTGKVTDTQYF; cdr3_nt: TGTGCCAGCAGTTACCCAACAGGGAAGGTTACAGATACGCAGTATTTT
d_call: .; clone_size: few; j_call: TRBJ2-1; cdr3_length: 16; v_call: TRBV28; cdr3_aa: CASSFLNYKVRNEQFF; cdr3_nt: TGTGCCAGCAGCTTCCTCAATTATAAAGTGCGGAATGAGCAGTTCTTC
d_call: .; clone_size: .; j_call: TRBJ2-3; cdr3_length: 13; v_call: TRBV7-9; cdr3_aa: CASSARSGYTQYF; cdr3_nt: TGTGCCAGCAGCGCCCGCTCAGGGTATACGCAGTATTTT
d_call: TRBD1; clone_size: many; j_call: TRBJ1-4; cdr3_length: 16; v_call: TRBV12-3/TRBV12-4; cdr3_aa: CASSSNPGQGNEKLFF; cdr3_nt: TGTGCCAGCAGTTCAAATCCGGGACAGGGGAATGAAAAACTGTTTTTT
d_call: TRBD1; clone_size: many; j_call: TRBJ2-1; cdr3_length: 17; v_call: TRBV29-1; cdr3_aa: CSVDSRQGTGGVNEQFF; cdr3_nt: TGCAGCGTTGACTCCCGACAAGGGACAGGGGGGGTAAATGAGCAGTTCTTC
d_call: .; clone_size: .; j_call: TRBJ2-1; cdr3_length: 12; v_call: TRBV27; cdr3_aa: CASRGSLSEQFF; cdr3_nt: TGTGCCAGCAGGGGGAGTCTGAGTGAGCAGTTCTTC
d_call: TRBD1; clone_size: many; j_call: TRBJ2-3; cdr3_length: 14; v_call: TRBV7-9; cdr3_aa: CASSKRGQSDTQYF; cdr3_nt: TGTGCCAGCAGCAAGAGGGGGCAATCAGATACGCAGTATTTT
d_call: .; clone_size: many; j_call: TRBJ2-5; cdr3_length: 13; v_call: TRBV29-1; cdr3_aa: CSATSVGAETQYF; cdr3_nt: TGCAGCGCAACTAGTGTCGGGGCGGAGACCCAGTACTTC
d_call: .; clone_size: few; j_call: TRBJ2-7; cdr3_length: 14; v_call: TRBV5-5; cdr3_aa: CASSIGQISYEQYF; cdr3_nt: TGTGCCAGCAGCATAGGACAGATCTCCTACGAGCAGTACTTC
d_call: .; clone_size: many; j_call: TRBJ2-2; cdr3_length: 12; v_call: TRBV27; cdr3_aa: CASSRNTGELFF; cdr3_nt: TGTGCCAGCAGCCGGAACACCGGGGAGCTGTTTTTT
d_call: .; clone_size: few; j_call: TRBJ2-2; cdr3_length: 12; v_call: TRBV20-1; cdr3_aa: CSAPEYTGELFF; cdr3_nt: TGCAGTGCCCCAGAGTACACCGGGGAGCTGTTTTTT
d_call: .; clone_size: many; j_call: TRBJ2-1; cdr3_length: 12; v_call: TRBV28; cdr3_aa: CASRTGVNEQFF; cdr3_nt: TGTGCCAGCAGGACGGGGGTCAATGAGCAGTTCTTC
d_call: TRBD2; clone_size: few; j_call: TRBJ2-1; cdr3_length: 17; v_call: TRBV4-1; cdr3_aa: CASSQGVTSGGNNEQFF; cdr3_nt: TGCGCCAGCAGCCAAGGGGTGACTAGCGGCGGTAACAATGAGCAGTTCTTC
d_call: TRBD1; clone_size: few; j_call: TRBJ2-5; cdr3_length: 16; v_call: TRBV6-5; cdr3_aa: CASSAPRGTGRETQYF; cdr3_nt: TGTGCCAGCAGTGCCCCCCGCGGGACAGGGCGAGAGACCCAGTACTTC
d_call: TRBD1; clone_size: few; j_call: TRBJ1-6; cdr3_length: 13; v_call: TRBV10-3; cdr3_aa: CAIRFDRDSPLHF; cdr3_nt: TGTGCCATCAGATTCGACAGGGATTCACCCCTCCACTTT
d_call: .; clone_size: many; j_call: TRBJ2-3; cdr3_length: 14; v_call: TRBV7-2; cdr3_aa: CASSLGRATDTQYF; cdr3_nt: TGTGCCAGCAGCTTAGGGAGGGCCACAGATACGCAGTATTTT
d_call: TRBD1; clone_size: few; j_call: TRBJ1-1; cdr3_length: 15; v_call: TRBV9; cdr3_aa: CASSVTWTGVTEAFF; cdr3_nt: TGTGCCAGCAGCGTCACCTGGACAGGGGTTACTGAAGCTTTCTTT
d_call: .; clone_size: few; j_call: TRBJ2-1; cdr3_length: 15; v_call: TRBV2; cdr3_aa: CASSDRSPAYNEQFF; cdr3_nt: TGTGCCAGCAGTGACCGATCGCCCGCCTACAATGAGCAGTTCTTC
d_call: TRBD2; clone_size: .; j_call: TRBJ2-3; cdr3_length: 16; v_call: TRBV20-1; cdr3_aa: CSARVVERGSADTQYF; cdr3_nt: TGCAGTGCTAGAGTAGTTGAGCGGGGTAGCGCAGATACGCAGTATTTT